These T cell receptor beta chains were read from a single sample in a study of blood T cell repertoires in COVID-19. Method: immunoSEQ multiplex PCR; TCRdb's copy keeps in-frame clones and lacks some. This sample has roughly 300,000 clones, with 70% to 90% found just once. Sequenced input: PBMCs or T cells enriched from blood (not recorded which). These TCRs come from a woman aged 40 to 50 with acute COVID-19. CDR3s leave out the opening cysteine and the closing phenylalanine or tryptophan.

>TRBV15|15|TRBJ1-6
ATSRDPGNSYNSPLH
>TRBV5-4|13|TRBJ2-2
ASSLSTGLTGELF
>TRBV7-2|11|TRBJ1-1
ASSLDRGAEAF
>TRBV27|12|TRBJ1-6
ASSPTSDGLSLH
>TRBV11-2|12|TRBJ2-1
ASSLLAAYNEQF
>TRBV3-1/TRBV3-2|13|TRBJ1-6
ASSQGGRGNSPLH
>TRBV4-1|11|TRBJ1-2
ASSLRDSYGYT
>TRBV28|15|TRBJ2-1
ASRGTSGLSSYNEQF
>TRBV19|19|TRBJ1-2
ASSIDLRRRDRRRLNYGYT
>TRBV5-1|13|TRBJ1-5
ASSLGQGGNQPQH